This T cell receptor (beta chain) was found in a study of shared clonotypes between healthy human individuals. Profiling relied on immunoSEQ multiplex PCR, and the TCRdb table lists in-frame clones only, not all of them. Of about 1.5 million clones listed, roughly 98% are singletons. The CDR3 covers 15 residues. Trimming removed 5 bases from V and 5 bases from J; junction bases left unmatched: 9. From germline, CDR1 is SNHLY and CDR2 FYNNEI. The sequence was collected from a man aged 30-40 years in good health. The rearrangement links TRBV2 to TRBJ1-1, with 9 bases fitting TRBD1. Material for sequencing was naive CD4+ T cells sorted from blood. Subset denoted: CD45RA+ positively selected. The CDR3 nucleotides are TGTGCCAGCAGTCCGGAGACAGGGGGATTGACTGAAGCTTTCTTT. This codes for CASSPETGGLTEAFF.